This TCR beta chain was identified during a study of cytomegalovirus exposure and HLA in healthy donors. Study-level findings and limits: In a later analysis, 16,951 TCR beta sequences were associated with HLA alleles at 0.05 false discovery rate. Compared with the roughly 700-donor mean, an Asian-associated ancestry cluster reportedly had fewer N-insertions, according to a later analysis. In a later analysis, HLA-associated beta chains showed higher expansion and lower generation probabilities than comparable chains. Sequencing depth across donors, presence/absence analyses assumed, was roughly uniform.

The CDR3 is made up of 14 amino acids. The germline V gene encodes CDR1 SGHRS and CDR2 YFSETQ. V dropped 1 base and J dropped 1 base, with 8 bases sitting between them. This clone has just one count. The antigen is not known. PCR used 60 Vbeta primers and 13 Jbeta primers. Generated by immunoSEQ multiplex PCR, the TCRdb table keeps only in-frame clones and is missing some. In the table there are about 160,000 clones, 80% to 90% of which are singletons. The genes are TRBV5-1 and TRBJ1-2; D may be TRBD1 (5 bases). The material sequenced was PBMCs. The sequence derives from a woman aged 25 to 39 in good health and CMV-seropositive. The CDR3 bases are TGCGCCAGCAGCTTGACAGGCCTTAACTATGGCTACACCTTC. It specifies CASSLTGLNYGYTF.